This passage covers 15 T cell receptor beta chains from one sample sequenced in a study of blood T cell repertoires in COVID-19. This table comes from immunoSEQ multiplex PCR, and its TCRdb copy is limited to in-frame clones, with some not included. This table holds some 97,000 clones, around four fifths found once. Specimen: peripheral blood. The source of these receptors is a man aged 70 or older with active or convalescent COVID-19.

This chain links TRBV30 with TRBJ1-2; TRBD1 matches 7 bases. The length of the CDR3 is 13 residues. In germline, CDR1 is GTSNPN, CDR2 SVGIG (reference sequence). Unmatched junction bases numbered 4, after V lost 3 bases and J lost 3 bases. CDR3: CAWSRDRDYGYTF. The CDR3 nucleotides are TGTGCCTGGAGCCGAGACAGGGACTATGGCTACACCTTC.

The chain has TRBV24-1 and TRBJ1-3; D possibly corresponds to TRBD1 (5 bases). This CDR3 has 17 amino acids. Germline CDR1 and CDR2: KGHDR and SFDVKD. V shed 1 base and J shed 0 bases, with 12 bases lying between them. The CDR3 nucleotides are TGTGCCACCAGTGATTTAGGGGCAGGTAACTCTGGAAACACCATATATTTT. Translation: CATSDLGAGNSGNTIYF.

This chain connects TRBV14 to TRBJ2-3; the D is unclear. V lost 2 bases and J 3 bases, leaving 3 bases between the germline ends. The CDR3 length is 12 residues. The germline CDR1 and CDR2 sequences are SGHDN and FVKESK. As DNA, the CDR3 is TGTGCCAGCAGCCAACTTACAGATACGCAGTATTTT. This sequence encodes CASSQLTDTQYF.

The V call is TRBV27, the J call TRBJ1-1; tentatively, D is TRBD1 (5 bases). The length of the CDR3 is 12 residues. V was shortened by 6 bases and J by 6 bases, with 11 bases between the two germline ends. Looked up from germline, CDR1 is MNHEY and CDR2 is SMNVEV (reference sequence). The CDR3 sequence: CASRGLDAEAFF. The CDR3 DNA is TGTGCCAGCAGGGGACTAGACGCTGAAGCTTTCTTT.

The V call is TRBV19, the J call TRBJ2-3, with D tentatively TRBD2 (5 bases). CDR1 is LNHDA, CDR2 SQIVND, per germline (reference sequence). The V end was cut by 2 bases, the J end by 0 bases, with 15 bases between. The CDR3 sequence is 17 residues long. The CDR3 here is CASSIRFLGGSTDTQYF. The CDR3 region has the DNA TGTGCCAGTAGTATAAGGTTTTTGGGCGGGAGCACAGATACGCAGTATTTT.

CDR3 sequence: CASSPLTSGGAPYEQYF. The CDR3 DNA reads as TGTGCCAGCAGCCCCCTCACTAGCGGGGGGGCCCCCTACGAGCAGTACTTC. J is TRBJ2-7 and V is TRBV7-2, with 13 bases fitting TRBD2. The V gene end was trimmed by 5 bases and the J gene end by 2 bases; junction bases not matched to a gene: 9. The CDR3 loop spans 17 amino acids. Germline CDR1 SGHTA, CDR2 FQGNSA.

This clone occurred many times. The chain employs TRBV6-6 and TRBJ1-5; maybe TRBD1 (6 bases). Germline V gene data show CDR1 as MNHNY and CDR2 as SVGAGI (reference sequence). This CDR3 comprises 16 residues. The V and J ends lost 5 bases and 15 bases respectively, with 29 bases between them. The CDR3 DNA follows: TGTGCCAGCAGTCCATATCCTGGGACATCGGATCCCATACTGCATTTT. Protein product: CASSPYPGTSDPILHF.

The V and J genes are TRBV5-1 and TRBJ2-2; TRBD1 is a possible D gene (6 bases). The CDR3 runs to 16 residues. CDR1 is SGHRS, CDR2 YFSETQ, per germline. Trimming stripped 4 bases from V and 8 bases from J, with 21 bases between. The CDR3 DNA sequence: TGCGCCAGCAGCCCTCGGACAGTTAATGGGGTAGGGGAGCTGTTTTTT. Translated, it gives CASSPRTVNGVGELFF.

Regarding this clone: Different DNA sequences within this sample yield the same CDR3. The V gene is TRBV5-6, the J gene TRBJ1-5; D remains ambiguous. The CDR3 has 15 residues. Looked up from germline, CDR1 is SGHDT and CDR2 is YYEEEE. Trimming stripped 2 bases from V and 2 bases from J, with 11 bases between. CDR3 DNA: TGTGCCAGCAGCTTAGGAGGATTCGGCAATCAGCCCCAGCATTTT. It is translated as CASSLGGFGNQPQHF. Combining the CDR3 with reference TRBV5-6 and TRBJ1-5 gives the whole variable domain DAGVTQSPTHLIKTRGQQVTLRCSPKSGHDTVSWYQQALGQGPQFIFQYYEEEERQRGNFPDRFSGHQFPNYSSELNVNALLLGDSALYLCASSLGGFGNQPQHFGDGTRLSIL.

The chain recombines TRBV28 with TRBJ2-7, with 11 bases lining up with TRBD2. The J segment lost 4 bases and the V segment lost 4 bases, leaving 6 bases of the junction unmatched. CDR3 length: 15 amino acids. Germline V CDR1 and CDR2: MDHEN, SYDVKM. The CDR3 loop is CASSYPWTSGYEQYF. Written as DNA, the CDR3 is TGTGCCAGCAGTTACCCATGGACTAGCGGGTACGAGCAGTACTTC.

The chain couples TRBV7-2 to TRBJ2-2; weak D call: TRBD2 (5 bases). Germline V gene sequence: CDR1 SGHTA, CDR2 FQGNSA. Trimming shortened V by 3 bases and J by 5 bases, and 10 bases separated the two germline ends. The length of the CDR3 is 14 residues. This CDR3 is CASSFGLGTGELFF. Here the CDR3 DNA reads TGTGCCAGCAGCTTTGGACTCGGAACCGGGGAGCTGTTTTTT.

V is TRBV7-9 and J is TRBJ2-2; 11 bases match TRBD1. This CDR3 is 15 amino acids long. Germline loops: CDR1 SEHNR, CDR2 FQNEAQ (reference sequence). After removal of 6 bases from V and 6 bases from J, the junction contained 6 bases not matched to a gene. The CDR3 loop is CASSTGTGGPGELFF. CDR3 nucleotides: TGTGCCAGCAGTACCGGGACAGGGGGTCCCGGGGAGCTGTTTTTT.

This clone has more than one count but fewer than ten. The chain links TRBV21-1 to TRBJ2-7; the D segment call TRBD2 is taken from the table without a DNA check. TRBV21-1 is given as a pseudogene. The CDR3 spans 21 residues. The CDR3 loop is CASSKALNSLSSVFLSYEQYF. The CDR3 coding sequence is TGTGCCAGCAGCAAAGCCCTCAATTCCCTTTCTAGCGTTTTTCTCTCCTACGAGCAGTACTTC.

The J gene is TRBJ2-1, the V gene TRBV5-8; 10 bases fit TRBD1. Germline assignment: CDR1 SGHTS and CDR2 YDEGEE. V lost 2 bases and J lost 6; bases outside the gene matches: 5. CDR3 length equals 15 residues. CDR3 nucleotides: TGTGCCAGCAGCTTAGGACAGGGGGTAGTCAATGAGCAGTTCTTC. This translates into CASSLGQGVVNEQFF.

This chain joins TRBV6-6 and TRBJ2-5, with no clear D. V gave up 8 bases and J gave up 5 bases, with 12 bases separating them. CDR3 length: 12 residues. The germline CDR1 and CDR2 sequences are MNHNY and SVGAGI (reference sequence). The CDR3 DNA reads TGTGCCAGCGCGACGGGTACGGAGACCCAGTACTTC. Its translation: CASATGTETQYF.